This TCR beta chain stems from a study of OX40 agonist ivuxolimab in advanced cancers. Study at large: Melanoma, hepatocellular carcinoma, head and neck or renal cell cancer occurred in dose-escalation patients. Study-level results: Compared with CD4+, CD8+ T cells on average had more expanded clones. Certain nonresponders likewise exhibited a low normalized T-cell clonal expansion.

Note on this clone: Its antigen is as yet unknown.

Method: immunoSEQ multiplex PCR; TCRdb's copy keeps in-frame clones and lacks some. The data contain approximately 82,000 clones, about 87% of them singletons. V shed 0 bases and J 6 bases; nucleotides not matched to a gene: 12. This CDR3 comprises 18 residues. Germline V gene data show CDR1 as MGHRA and CDR2 as YSYEKL. This sample comprised CD4+ or CD8+ T cells sorted from blood, obtained in a trial of the OX40 agonist ivuxolimab. The source is an adult with an advanced solid tumor such as melanoma, head and neck, liver or kidney cancer. The gene calls are TRBV4-1 and TRBJ1-4; 8 nucleotides match TRBD1. This CDR3 reads CASSQDRSLGQGDEKLFF. The CDR3 nucleotides read TGCGCCAGCAGCCAAGATAGGAGTCTTGGACAGGGTGATGAAAAACTGTTTTTT.